Presented here are 9 T cell receptor beta chains from one specimen sequenced in a study of blood T cell repertoires in COVID-19. Only in-frame clones appear in the TCRdb table, and some are missing; sequencing was by immunoSEQ multiplex PCR. This sample carries fewer than 350,000 clones, 80% to 95% of them seen once, and the ten largest clones take around 6.8%. The sample consisted of peripheral blood. The receptors stem from a woman younger than 45 with COVID-19, enrolled during active disease.

The rearrangement uses TRBV30 and TRBJ1-4; TRBD1 matches 7 bases. V shed 1 base and J 0 bases; nucleotides not matched to a gene: 5. This CDR3 comprises 16 residues. Germline CDR1 is GTSNPN and CDR2 is SVGIG (reference sequence). The CDR3 region has the DNA TGTGCCTGGAGTGGGGACAGTTCTGCAACTAATGAAAAACTGTTTTTT. Its protein is CAWSGDSSATNEKLFF.

This sequence joins TRBV7-2 and TRBJ2-5; D may be TRBD1 (5 bases). The germline V gene has CDR1 SGHTA and CDR2 FQGNSA. V was trimmed by 1 base and J by 5 bases, leaving 11 bases between them. The CDR3 consists of 14 residues. CDR3 protein: CASSLVGAGETQYF. The DNA of the CDR3 is TGTGCCAGCAGCTTAGTAGGGGCAGGGGAGACCCAGTACTTC.

This chain joins TRBV30 and TRBJ1-6, with D tentatively TRBD1 (5 bases). Germline assignment: CDR1 GTSNPN and CDR2 SVGIG (reference sequence). The length of the CDR3 is 13 residues. Trimming took off 3 bases at V and 8 bases at J, with 11 bases between the two ends. CDR3 sequence reads: CAWRGASYSPLHF. For the CDR3, the DNA is TGTGCCTGGAGAGGGGCTTCCTATTCACCCCTCCACTTT.

This clone was seen just once. The rearrangement uses TRBV29-1 and TRBJ1-1; D gene unclear. V dropped 0 bases and J dropped 7 bases, with 9 bases sitting between them. The germline V gene encodes CDR1 SQVTM and CDR2 ANQGSEA. The length of the CDR3 is 12 residues. CDR3 protein: CSVEDWRGEAFF. The CDR3 nucleotides are TGCAGCGTTGAAGATTGGCGGGGTGAAGCTTTCTTT.

V and J are TRBV5-1 and TRBJ1-4, with a possible D match to TRBD1 (6 bases). Trimming removed 4 bases at V and 5 bases at J, with 18 bases between. Germline CDR1 is SGHRS and CDR2 is YFSETQ. This CDR3 has 16 residues. CDR3 bases: TGCGCCAGCAGCGTCGGGGCTGGGGGCCGGAATGAAAAACTGTTTTTT. This gives the protein CASSVGAGGRNEKLFF.

This rearrangement joins TRBV3-1 (or the pseudogene TRBV3-2) to TRBJ2-1; 10 nucleotides match TRBD2. The V and J ends lost 1 base and 4 bases, in that order; junction bases with no gene match: 1. This CDR3 has 15 residues. Germline V gives CDR1 LGHDT, CDR2 YNNKEL (reference sequence). The CDR3 protein is CASSQAAGGYNEQFF. The CDR3 coding sequence is TGTGCCAGCAGCCAAGCAGCGGGAGGGTACAATGAGCAGTTCTTC.

The chain couples TRBV28 to TRBJ1-2; 7 nucleotides line up with TRBD1. V lost 6 bases and J lost 2; bases outside the gene matches: 9. The CDR3 is 15 amino acids. Germline V gene sequence: CDR1 MDHEN, CDR2 SYDVKM. The CDR3 loop is CASRFPGGTNYGYTF. CDR3 bases: TGTGCCAGCAGATTCCCAGGGGGTACCAACTATGGCTACACCTTC.

The V and J genes are TRBV5-1 and TRBJ2-2; 8 positions agree with TRBD1. Looked up from germline, CDR1 is SGHRS and CDR2 is YFSETQ. The CDR3 covers 14 residues. Trimming cost V 5 bases and J 1 base; bases outside gene matches: 1. As DNA, the CDR3 is TGCGCCAGCAGGGGACAGGTGAACACCGGGGAGCTGTTTTTT. Translating gives CASRGQVNTGELFF.

The gene calls are TRBV24-1 and TRBJ2-5; 10 positions match TRBD1. V shed 4 bases, J shed 5 bases, and the junction held 12 bases outside the gene matches. From germline, CDR1 is KGHDR and CDR2 SFDVKD. This CDR3 is built from 17 residues. This CDR3 is CATSESPGQGFQETQYF. The CDR3 DNA follows: TGTGCCACCAGTGAGTCACCGGGACAGGGGTTTCAGGAGACCCAGTACTTC.